This T cell receptor beta chain was obtained from a study of beta chain features in type 1 diabetes. General observations from the study: Researchers report that Type 1 diabetes patients had moderately but significantly shorter TCRB CDR3s across all four CD4+ subsets.

TCRB transcripts that were expressed got sequenced, as all of the isolated RNA had been reverse transcribed. Clones were sequenced by immunoSEQ multiplex PCR, and TCRdb holds only the in-frame ones, with some missing. The table lists approximately 250,000 clones, approximately 10% of them singletons, with around 0.017% in the top ten. Between the trimmed V and J ends, which lost 0 bases and 7 bases, there was a span of 12 bases. The CDR3 is 15 amino acids. Germline-derived CDR1 and CDR2 are LNHNV and YYDKDF (reference sequence). This clone was counted between two and nine times. Its antigen is undetermined.

The genes are TRBV15 and TRBJ2-2; D perhaps matches TRBD1 (6 bases). The specimen was naive CD4+ T cells from blood. The TCR comes from a young man with type 1 diabetes. CDR3 residues: CATSRDPGADGELFF. DNA of the CDR3: TGTGCCACCAGCAGAGATCCAGGGGCTGACGGGGAGCTGTTTTTT.